These 17 T cell receptor beta chains originate from one sample sequenced in a study of T cell responses to AZD1222 COVID-19 vaccine. The table came from immunoSEQ multiplex PCR; TCRdb's copy has only in-frame clones and leaves some out. The sample has approximately 150,000 clones, roughly 90% seen once. The specimen comprised peripheral blood, sampled 28 days after the second AZD1222 dose. Source of these receptors: an adult who received the AZD1222 COVID-19 vaccine.

The chain uses TRBV29-1 and TRBJ2-5; TRBD2 might be the D (6 bases). The CDR3 has 15 residues. Per the germline V gene, CDR1 is SQVTM and CDR2 is ANQGSEA. Trimming took 5 bases from V and 5 from J, leaving 21 bases between them. This CDR3 reads CSVPDPGRVGETQYF. DNA for the CDR3: TGCAGCGTTCCAGACCCCGGGAGAGTTGGGGAGACCCAGTACTTC. The whole variable domain, remainder taken from reference TRBV29-1 and TRBJ2-5, is SAVISQKPSRDICQRGTSLTIQCQVDSQVTMMFWYRQQPGQSLTLIATANQGSEATYESGFVIDKFPISRPNLTFSTLTVSNMSPEDSSIYLCSVPDPGRVGETQYFGPGTRLLVL.

The genes are TRBV5-5 and TRBJ2-3; 11 bases match TRBD2. V lost 4 bases and J lost 2; bases outside the gene matches: 6. This CDR3 is 16 amino acids long. Germline lookup yields CDR1 SGHKS and CDR2 YYEKEE (reference sequence). The CDR3 nucleotides are TGTGCCAGCAGCACCGGGACTAGCGGCCACACAGATACGCAGTATTTT. Amino acids: CASSTGTSGHTDTQYF.

The chain recombines TRBV7-9 with TRBJ2-3; the D is unclear. V lost 7 bases, J lost 6 bases, and 23 bases lay in between. Looked up from germline, CDR1 is SEHNR and CDR2 is FQNEAQ (reference sequence). The CDR3 runs to 16 residues. The CDR3 sequence: CASTLQGPSGGDTQYF. In DNA form, the CDR3 reads TGTGCCAGCACCCTTCAAGGTCCGTCGGGCGGTGATACGCAGTATTTT.

The chain uses TRBV7-9 and TRBJ1-4, with D perhaps matching TRBD1 (5 bases). V was trimmed by 2 bases and J by 5 bases, leaving 12 bases between them. Germline CDR1 and CDR2: SEHNR and FQNEAQ (reference sequence). This CDR3 has 15 amino acids. DNA of the CDR3: TGTGCCAGCAGCTTATTTATCCGGGGGAATGAAAAACTGTTTTTT. The encoded protein is CASSLFIRGNEKLFF.

The CDR3 DNA reads TGTGCCAGCAGCGGGGGGAACACAGATACGCAGTATTTT. This codes for CASSGGNTDTQYF. This chain connects TRBV9 to TRBJ2-3, with D perhaps being TRBD1 or TRBD2 (5 bases each). Germline CDR1 reads SGDLS; CDR2 reads YYNGEE. V was pared by 3 bases and J by 2 bases, with 7 bases between. The CDR3 has 13 amino acids.

J is TRBJ2-2 and V is TRBV6-1; no firm D call. Trimming left V 1 base short and J 5 bases short, with 8 bases between. From germline, CDR1 is MNHNS and CDR2 SASEGT. The CDR3 is 14 amino acids. CDR3 region: CASSEGWGTGELFF. In DNA form, the CDR3 reads TGTGCCAGCAGTGAAGGGTGGGGAACCGGGGAGCTGTTTTTT.

The chain combines TRBV28 with TRBJ2-6; D gene ambiguous. Deletions cut 5 bases from V and 4 bases from J, with 9 bases between. Germline loops: CDR1 MDHEN, CDR2 SYDVKM. The CDR3 contains 14 residues. The CDR3 spells CASSPDSGANVLTF. Written as DNA, the CDR3 is TGTGCCAGCAGTCCAGACTCCGGGGCCAACGTCCTGACTTTC.

This clone was counted a few times. The chain links TRBV6-2 or TRBV6-3 to TRBJ2-3, with D possibly TRBD1 on 5 matching bases. Trimming pared 0 bases from V and 4 bases from J, leaving 11 bases between. There are 15 residues in the CDR3. CDR1 and CDR2 from the germline V gene are MNHEY and SVGEGT. The CDR3 here is CASSYSVGAADTQYF. The CDR3 DNA is TGTGCCAGCAGTTACTCGGTAGGGGCAGCAGATACGCAGTATTTT.

The V and J genes are TRBV5-1 and TRBJ2-1; 10 nucleotides line up with TRBD2. The germline gives CDR1 SGHRS, CDR2 YFSETQ. Trimming removed 4 bases from V and 5 bases from J; junction bases left unmatched: 3. The CDR3 extends over 14 amino acids. Written as DNA, the CDR3 is TGCGCCAGCAGCCCCCTAGCGGGGGACAATGAGCAGTTCTTC. It is translated as CASSPLAGDNEQFF.

The V gene is TRBV19, the J gene TRBJ1-1; D is unclear. Between the trimmed V and J ends, which lost 1 base and 0 bases, there was a span of 6 bases. The CDR3 is 14 residues long. Germline V gene sequence: CDR1 LNHDA, CDR2 SQIVND (reference sequence). This chain's CDR3 is CASSIAGMNTEAFF. In DNA, the CDR3 is TGTGCCAGTAGTATAGCAGGCATGAACACTGAAGCTTTCTTT.

V is TRBV3-1 (or the pseudogene TRBV3-2) and J is TRBJ1-1, with a weak D call TRBD1 (5 bases). Per the germline V gene, CDR1 is LGHDT and CDR2 is YNNKEL (reference sequence). V shed 4 bases and J shed 7 bases, with 19 bases lying between them. There are 15 residues in the CDR3. Here the CDR3 reads CASSREGKVGGEAFF. The CDR3, as DNA: TGTGCCAGCAGCCGAGAGGGGAAAGTGGGTGGTGAAGCTTTCTTT.

The chain joins TRBV6-5 to TRBJ1-2, with 8 bases matching TRBD1. Looked up from germline, CDR1 is MNHEY and CDR2 is SVGAGI. J lost 3 bases, V lost 6 bases, and 9 bases had no gene match. The length of the CDR3 is 15 residues. CDR3: CASSLSQTGDYGYTF. The CDR3 nucleotides are TGTGCCAGCAGCCTATCCCAGACAGGGGACTATGGCTACACCTTC.

The chain has TRBV10-2 and TRBJ2-1; D might be TRBD1 (5 bases). CDR1 is WSHSY and CDR2 is SAAADI in the germline V gene. This CDR3 is 15 amino acids long. The V end was cut by 7 bases, the J end by 1 base, with 14 bases between. The CDR3 spells CASKPPGYSYNEQFF. As DNA, the CDR3 is TGCGCCAGCAAACCCCCAGGGTATTCCTACAATGAGCAGTTCTTC.

The chain carries TRBV24-1 and TRBJ2-2; D not certain. Germline lookup yields CDR1 KGHDR and CDR2 SFDVKD. This CDR3 is built from 14 residues. Trimming took off 8 bases at V and 2 bases at J, with 11 bases between the two ends. The CDR3, as DNA: TGTGCCACCAACAGAGGAGCCAACACCGGGGAGCTGTTTTTT. Residues: CATNRGANTGELFF.

DNA for the CDR3: TGTGCCACCAGCAGAGTAAGATTTGGGAATTCACCCCTCCACTTT. Encoded protein: CATSRVRFGNSPLHF. The J gene is TRBJ1-6, the V gene TRBV15; D is ambiguous. Germline assignment: CDR1 LNHNV and CDR2 YYDKDF (reference sequence). The V and J ends lost 1 base and 7 bases respectively, with 11 bases between them. The CDR3 runs 15 residues. Combining the CDR3 with reference TRBV15 and TRBJ1-6 gives the whole variable domain DAMVIQNPRYQVTQFGKPVTLSCSQTLNHNVMYWYQQKSSQAPKLLFHYYDKDFNNEADTPDNFQSRRPNTSFCFLDIRSPGLGDTAMYLCATSRVRFGNSPLHFGNGTRLTVT.

The count of this clone is one. The chain employs TRBV28 and TRBJ1-6; 8 bases agree with TRBD1. The CDR3 loop spans 14 amino acids. V was pared by 6 bases and J by 5 bases, with 3 bases of the junction left unmatched. Looked up from germline, CDR1 is MDHEN and CDR2 is SYDVKM. The CDR3 bases are TGTGCCAGCAGGGCGACAGGGGATAATTCACCCCTCCACTTT. It translates to CASRATGDNSPLHF. Full variable domain (remainder filled in from reference TRBV28 and TRBJ1-6): DVKVTQSSRYLVKRTGEKVFLECVQDMDHENMFWYRQDPGLGLRLIYFSYDVKMKEKGDIPEGYSVSREKKERFSLILESASTNQTSMYLCASRATGDNSPLHFGNGTRLTVT.

The genes are TRBV5-4 and TRBJ2-1; D is perhaps TRBD1 (6 bases). V lost 3 bases and J 9 bases, leaving 10 bases between the germline ends. CDR1 is SGHNT and CDR2 is YYREEE in the germline V gene (reference sequence). The CDR3 extends over 12 amino acids. CDR3 sequence reads: CASSSGGPEQFF. The CDR3 bases are TGTGCCAGCAGCTCTGGGGGCCCTGAGCAGTTCTTC.